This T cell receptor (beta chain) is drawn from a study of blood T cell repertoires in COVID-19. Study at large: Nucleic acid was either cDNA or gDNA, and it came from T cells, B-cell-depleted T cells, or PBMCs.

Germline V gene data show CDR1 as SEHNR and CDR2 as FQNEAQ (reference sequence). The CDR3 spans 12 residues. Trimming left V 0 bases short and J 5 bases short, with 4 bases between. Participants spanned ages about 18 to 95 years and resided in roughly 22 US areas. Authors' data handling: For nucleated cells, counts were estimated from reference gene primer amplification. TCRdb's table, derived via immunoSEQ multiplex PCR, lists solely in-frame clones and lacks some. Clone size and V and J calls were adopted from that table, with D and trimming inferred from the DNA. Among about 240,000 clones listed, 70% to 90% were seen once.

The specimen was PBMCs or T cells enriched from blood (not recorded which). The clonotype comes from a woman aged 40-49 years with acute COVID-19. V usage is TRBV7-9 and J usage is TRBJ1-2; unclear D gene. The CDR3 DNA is TGTGCCAGCAGCTTAGCCCAATATGGCTACACCTTC. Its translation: CASSLAQYGYTF.